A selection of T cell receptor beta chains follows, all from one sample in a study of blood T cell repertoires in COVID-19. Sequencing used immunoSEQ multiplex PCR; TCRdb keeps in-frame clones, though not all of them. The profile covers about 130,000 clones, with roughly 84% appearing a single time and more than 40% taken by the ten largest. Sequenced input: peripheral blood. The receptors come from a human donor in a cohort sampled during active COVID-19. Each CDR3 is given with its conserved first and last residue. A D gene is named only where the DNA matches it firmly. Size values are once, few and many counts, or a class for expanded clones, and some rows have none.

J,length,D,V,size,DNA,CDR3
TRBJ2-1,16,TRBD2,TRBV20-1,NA,TGCAGTGCTAGTGGGACTAGCGGGCCCACCTACAATGAGCAGTTCTTC,CSASGTSGPTYNEQFF
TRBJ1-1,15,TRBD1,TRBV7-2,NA,TGTGCCAGCAGCCCCCGACAGGGGGTAGGAACTGAAGCTTTCTTT,CASSPRQGVGTEAFF
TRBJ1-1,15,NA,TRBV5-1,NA,TGCGCCAGCAGCCTCTCAGGGAATACGAACACTGAAGCTTTCTTT,CASSLSGNTNTEAFF
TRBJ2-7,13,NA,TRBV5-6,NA,TGTGCCAGCAGCTTTACAGGGATCCACGAGCAGTACTTC,CASSFTGIHEQYF
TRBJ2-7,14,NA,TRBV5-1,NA,TGCGCCAGCAGGAAGGACTGGGACTCACGCGAGCAGTACTTC,CASRKDWDSREQYF
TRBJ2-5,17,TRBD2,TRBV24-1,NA,TGTGCCACCAGTGCCCCCGGGTCTAGCGGGAGGGCCGGGACCCAGTACTTC,CATSAPGSSGRAGTQYF
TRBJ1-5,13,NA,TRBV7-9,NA,TGTGCCAGCAGCTTAACAGATAGTCCGCCCCAGCATTTT,CASSLTDSPPQHF
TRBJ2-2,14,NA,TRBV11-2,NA,TGTGCCAGCAGCAGCAGCAGGGGCACCGGGGAGCTGTTTTTT,CASSSSRGTGELFF
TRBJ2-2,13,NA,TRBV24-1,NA,TGTGCCACCAGTTCGGGGAACACCGGGGAGCTGTTTTTT,CATSSGNTGELFF
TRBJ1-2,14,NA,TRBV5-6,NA,TGTGCCAGCAGCAGAGGACAAGCTAACTATGGCTACACCTTC,CASSRGQANYGYTF
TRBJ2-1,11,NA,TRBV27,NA,TGTGCCAGCACCCGGGACAATGAGCAGTTCTTC,CASTRDNEQFF
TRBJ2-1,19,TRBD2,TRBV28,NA,TGTGCCAGCAGTTTTTCGTGGACTAGCGGGAGAGGCTCCTACAATGAGCAGTTCTTC,CASSFSWTSGRGSYNEQFF
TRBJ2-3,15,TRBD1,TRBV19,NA,TGTGCCAGTAGTACAGGACAGGGGACCACAGATACGCAGTATTTT,CASSTGQGTTDTQYF
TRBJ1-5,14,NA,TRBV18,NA,TGTGCCAGCTCACCCGGGGGAGGCAATCAGCCCCAGCATTTT,CASSPGGGNQPQHF
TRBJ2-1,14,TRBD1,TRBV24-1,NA,TGTGCCACCAGTGACGCGCAGGGGGCGCAGGAGCAGTTCTTC,CATSDAQGAQEQFF
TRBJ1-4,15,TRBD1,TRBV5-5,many,TGTGCCAGCAGCCCCGGGACAGTAGAAGGTGAAAAACTGTTTTTT,CASSPGTVEGEKLFF
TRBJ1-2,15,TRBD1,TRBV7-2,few,TGTGCCAGCAGCTTAGCGTCAGGGGGAACCTATGGCTACACCTTC,CASSLASGGTYGYTF
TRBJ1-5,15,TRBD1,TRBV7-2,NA,TGTGCCAGCAGCCCAAGGACAGGGGAGGGCCAGCCCCAGCATTTT,CASSPRTGEGQPQHF
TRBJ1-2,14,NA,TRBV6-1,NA,TGTGCCAGCAGTGAAGCAGCCAGGAACTATGGCTACACCTTC,CASSEAARNYGYTF
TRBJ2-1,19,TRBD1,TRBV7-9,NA,TGTGCCAGCAGCTTGGGACAGGGTAGGTTGTTGAGCTCCTACAATGAGCAGTTCTTC,CASSLGQGRLLSSYNEQFF
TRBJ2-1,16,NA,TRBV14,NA,TGTGCCAGCAGCCAAGAAAGGGGGAACGCCTACAATGAGCAGTTCTTC,CASSQERGNAYNEQFF
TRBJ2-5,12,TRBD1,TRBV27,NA,TGTGCCAGCAGGACAGGGGATGGGACCCAGTACTTC,CASRTGDGTQYF
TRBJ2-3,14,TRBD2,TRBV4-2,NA,TGTGCCAGCAGCCAAGGGACTAGTCCAGATACGCAGTATTTT,CASSQGTSPDTQYF
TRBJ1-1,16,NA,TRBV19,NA,TGTGCCAGTAGTATTTCGGGAGGAGGGCTGAACACTGAAGCTTTCTTT,CASSISGGGLNTEAFF
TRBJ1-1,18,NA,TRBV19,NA,TGTGCCAGTAGTCCGCAAATCGAAGGAGCGAGGATAAACACTGAAGCTTTCTTT,CASSPQIEGARINTEAFF
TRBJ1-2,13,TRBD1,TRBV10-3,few,TGTGCCATCAAGATGACAGGGTGGGATGGCTACACCTTC,CAIKMTGWDGYTF
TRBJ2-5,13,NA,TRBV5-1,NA,TGCGCCAGCAGCTCGGGAGCTCAAGAGACCCAGTACTTC,CASSSGAQETQYF
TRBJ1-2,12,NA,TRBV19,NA,TGTGCCAGTAGTGGTACGAGGGATGGCTACACCTTC,CASSGTRDGYTF
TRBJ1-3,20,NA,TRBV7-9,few,TGTGCCAGCACCACCGTCGTGGGACAAGCAATAAGGAGCTCTGGAAACACCATATATTTT,CASTTVVGQAIRSSGNTIYF
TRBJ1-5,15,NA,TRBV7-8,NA,TGTGCCAGCAGCTTAGAAATAGTTAGCAATCAGCCCCAGCATTTT,CASSLEIVSNQPQHF
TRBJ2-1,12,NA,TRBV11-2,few,TGTGCCAGCAGCTTAGATCGGGATGAGCAGTTCTTC,CASSLDRDEQFF
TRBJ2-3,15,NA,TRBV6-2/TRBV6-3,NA,TGTGCCAGCAGTACCGGGACTCGCCACACAGATACGCAGTATTTT,CASSTGTRHTDTQYF
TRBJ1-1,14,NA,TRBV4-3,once,TGCGCCAGCAGCCAGATCGGCCGTGACAACGCAGCTTTCTTT,CASSQIGRDNAAFF
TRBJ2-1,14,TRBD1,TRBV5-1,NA,TGCGCCAGCAGCTCGACAGGGGGCTACAATGAGCAGTTCTTC,CASSSTGGYNEQFF
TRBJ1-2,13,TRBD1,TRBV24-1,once,TGTGCCACCAGTGACCGACAGGGAGGTGGCTACACCTTC,CATSDRQGGGYTF
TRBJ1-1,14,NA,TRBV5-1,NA,TGCGCCAGCAGCTTCCAGGGGTCGAACACTGAAGCTTTCTTT,CASSFQGSNTEAFF
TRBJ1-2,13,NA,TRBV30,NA,TGTGCCTGGAGTGTACAAGGAGGGAGTGGCTACACCTTC,CAWSVQGGSGYTF
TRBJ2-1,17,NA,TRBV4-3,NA,TGCGCCAGCAGCCACTACAGGGGGGGCAGCTCCTACAATGAGCAGTTCTTC,CASSHYRGGSSYNEQFF
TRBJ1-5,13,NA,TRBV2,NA,TGTGCCAGCGCCCGGGACACTAATCAGCCCCAGCATTTT,CASARDTNQPQHF
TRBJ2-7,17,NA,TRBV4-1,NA,TGCGCCAGCAGCCAAGGGCTAATATGGGACACCTCCTACGAGCAGTACTTC,CASSQGLIWDTSYEQYF
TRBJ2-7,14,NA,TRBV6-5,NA,TGTGCCAGCGGACCGGACATAGGCTCCCGCGGGCAGTACTTC,CASGPDIGSRGQYF
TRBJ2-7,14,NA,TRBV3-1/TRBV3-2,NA,TGTGCCAGCAGCCAGGGCGGGACGCAATACGAGCAGTACTTC,CASSQGGTQYEQYF
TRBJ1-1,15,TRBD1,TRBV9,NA,TGTGCCAGCAGCGGGCCGGGACAGGGGACCACTGAAGCTTTCTTT,CASSGPGQGTTEAFF
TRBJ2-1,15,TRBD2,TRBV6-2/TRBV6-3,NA,TGTGCCAGCAGTCGAACTAGCGGTTCCTACAATGAGCAGTTCTTC,CASSRTSGSYNEQFF
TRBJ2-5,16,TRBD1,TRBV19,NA,TGTGCCAGTAGTATTCAAGGGACAGGTGAACAAGAGACCCAGTACTTC,CASSIQGTGEQETQYF
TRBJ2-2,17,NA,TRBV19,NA,TGTGCCAGTCGGCACCACGGCGGGAAGGGAAATACCGGGGAGCTGTTTTTT,CASRHHGGKGNTGELFF
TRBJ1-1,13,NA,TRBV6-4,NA,TGTGCCAGCAGCAGGGATCCAAACACTGAAGCTTTCTTT,CASSRDPNTEAFF
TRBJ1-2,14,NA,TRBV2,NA,TGTGCCAGCAGTGAGGGCATGGGCGTCTATGGCTACACCTTC,CASSEGMGVYGYTF
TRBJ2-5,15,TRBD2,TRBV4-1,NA,TGCGCCAGCAGCCCCCAGCGGGGGGGGTGGGAGACCCAGTACTTC,CASSPQRGGWETQYF
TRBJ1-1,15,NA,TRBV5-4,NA,TGTGCCAGCAGCTTGGAAGGGGCGCGGAACACTGAAGCTTTCTTT,CASSLEGARNTEAFF
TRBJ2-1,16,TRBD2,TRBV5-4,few,TGTGCCAGCAGCTTGGGCGGGGGGAGCTCCTACAATGAGCAGTTCTTC,CASSLGGGSSYNEQFF
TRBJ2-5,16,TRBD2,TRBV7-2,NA,TGTGCCAGCACCTCTAGGGACCTAGCGGGAGGGGAGACCCAGTACTTC,CASTSRDLAGGETQYF
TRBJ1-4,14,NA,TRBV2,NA,TGTGCCAGCAGTGCATGGGGGGCTAATGAAAAACTGTTTTTT,CASSAWGANEKLFF
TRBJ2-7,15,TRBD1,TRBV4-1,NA,TGCGCCAGCAGCCAAGCCGGGACAGGGATTTACGAGCAGTACTTC,CASSQAGTGIYEQYF
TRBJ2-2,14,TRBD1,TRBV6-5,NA,TGTGCCAGCATGGACAGGGGGTACACCGGGGAGCTGTTTTTT,CASMDRGYTGELFF
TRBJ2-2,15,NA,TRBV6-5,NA,TGTGCCAGCAGCCGAGAGGGGGGGGCTACCGGGGAGCTGTTTTTT,CASSREGGATGELFF
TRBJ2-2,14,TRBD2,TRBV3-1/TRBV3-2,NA,TGTGCCAGCAGCCGCGGGGGGGCGTCCGGGGAGCTGTTTTTT,CASSRGGASGELFF
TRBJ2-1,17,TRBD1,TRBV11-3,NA,TGTGCCAGCAGCTTAGATAGTGGTCAGGGGGCATTAAATGAGCAGTTCTTC,CASSLDSGQGALNEQFF